Below, 27 T cell receptor beta chains from the same sample are listed, as sequenced in a study of T-cell memory formation after mild COVID-19 (dated by TCRdb to 2020 to 2022). The library relied on 5' RACE. Reads for this sample came from an Illumina NovaSeq 6000. TCRdb ran its own pipeline on the public reads, namely fastp trimming at Q25 and MiXCR clone calling, and kept in-frame beta chains. Rows with a matching CDR3 protein are joined into one entry that keeps the most common DNA and genes. This sample lists about 350,000 distinct CDR3 sequences; less than 25% were detected once. The ten largest make up 21% of the sample. Sequencing was performed on PBMCs or a T cell subset sorted from them (not recorded which). The receptors were gathered from a man between 18 and 29 years old who had mild COVID-19 (a few samples of this study predate the infection). The sample titles of this study are shuffled in the database, so cell type and time point are left out; the donor was told from shared clones.

This clonotype has more than one count but fewer than ten. Written as DNA, the CDR3 is TGTGCCAGCAGACCAGTCGGGACACAAGCGGACACCGGGGAGCTGTTTTTT. Translation: CASRPVGTQADTGELFF. The J gene is TRBJ2-2, the V gene TRBV7-9; perhaps TRBD1 as D (6 bases). V lost 6 bases, J lost 3 bases, and 20 bases lay in between. The germline CDR1 and CDR2 sequences are SEHNR and FQNEAQ (reference sequence). This CDR3 is built from 17 residues.

V gene TRBV29-1 combines with J gene TRBJ1-1; 7 nucleotides match TRBD1. V shed 0 bases and J 5 bases; nucleotides not matched to a gene: 6. The CDR3 is made up of 14 amino acids. Germline-derived CDR1 and CDR2 are SQVTM and ANQGSEA. CDR3 loop: CSVEDLSRGTEAFF. CDR3 bases: TGCAGCGTTGAAGATCTTAGCAGGGGGACTGAAGCTTTCTTT. The full variable domain, its missing parts supplied by reference TRBV29-1 and TRBJ1-1, is SAVISQKPSRDICQRGTSLTIQCQVDSQVTMMFWYRQQPGQSLTLIATANQGSEATYESGFVIDKFPISRPNLTFSTLTVSNMSPEDSSIYLCSVEDLSRGTEAFFGQGTRLTVV.

This clonotype was picked up a small number of times. This chain links TRBV2 with TRBJ2-7, with 8 bases that match TRBD2. Germline-derived CDR1 and CDR2 are SNHLY and FYNNEI. This CDR3 has 15 amino acids. J gave up 2 bases and V 4 bases, and 7 bases lay outside the gene matches. CDR3 nucleotide sequence: TGTGCCAGCAGTGTAAATAGCGGGGCCACCTACGAGCAGTACTTC. It codes for CASSVNSGATYEQYF.

This clonotype turned up a few times. V gene TRBV11-2 combines with J gene TRBJ1-2; TRBD1 agrees at 8 bases. The J segment lost 4 bases and the V segment lost 1 base, leaving 8 bases of the junction unmatched. CDR3 length equals 16 residues. Germline V gene sequence: CDR1 SGHAT, CDR2 FQNNGV. As DNA, the CDR3 is TGTGCCAGCAGCTTAGCCTCGGACAGGGACACCTATGGCTACACCTTC. This sequence encodes CASSLASDRDTYGYTF.

This chain connects TRBV12-3 or TRBV12-4 to TRBJ1-1; tentatively, D is TRBD1 (5 bases). The CDR3 covers 15 residues. With 1 base removed from V and 3 bases from J, the gap between germline ends came to 12 bases. CDR3 nucleotides: TGTGCCAGCAGTTTAGTGGGGCGCTGGCACACTGAAGCTTTCTTT. Translation: CASSLVGRWHTEAFF.

V usage is TRBV9 and J usage is TRBJ2-7, with 7 nucleotides matching TRBD1. The CDR3 runs to 15 residues. Germline V lookup: CDR1 SGDLS, CDR2 YYNGEE. Trimming took 0 bases from V and 2 from J; bases not matched to a gene: 5. CDR3 in amino acids: CASSVAPGQTYEQYF. In DNA, the CDR3 is TGTGCCAGCAGCGTAGCTCCGGGACAGACCTACGAGCAGTACTTC.

V and J are TRBV6-4 and TRBJ2-5; 13 positions agree with TRBD2. Germline V lookup: CDR1 MRHNA, CDR2 SNTAGT. The trim removed 6 bases at V and 2 bases at J, leaving 9 bases unmatched. The CDR3 covers 17 residues. This chain's CDR3 is CASSDPGTSGVQETQYF. CDR3 nucleotides: TGTGCCAGCAGCGACCCCGGGACTAGCGGGGTGCAAGAGACCCAGTACTTC.

This clonotype came up a few times. The CDR3 DNA reads TGTGCCATCACGGGCACTTTACTCTCTGGGGCCAACGTCCTGACTTTC. Amino acid sequence: CAITGTLLSGANVLTF. The chain carries TRBV6-6 and TRBJ2-6; D is unresolved. The germline gives CDR1 MNHNY, CDR2 SVGAGI (reference sequence). The CDR3 sequence is 16 residues long. V lost 10 bases to trimming and J lost 0 bases, with 16 bases between them.

Only a few counts were recorded for this clonotype. The V call is TRBV15, the J call TRBJ2-5; tentative D call: TRBD2 (5 bases). V was cut by 1 base and J by 5 bases, with 14 bases left in between. The V gene's germline CDR1 is LNHNV and CDR2 YYDKDF (reference sequence). There are 15 residues in the CDR3. The CDR3 sequence is CATSRVDPGGETQYF. CDR3 DNA sequence: TGTGCCACCAGCAGAGTGGATCCCGGCGGGGAGACCCAGTACTTC.

The chain couples TRBV7-9 to TRBJ2-5; D unresolved. V was trimmed by 1 base and J by 1 base, leaving 7 bases between them. This CDR3 region has 14 residues. The germline gives CDR1 SEHNR, CDR2 FQNEAQ (reference sequence). The CDR3 bases are TGTGCCAGCAGCTTAGAGGTCAGCCAAGAGACCCAGTACTTC. As protein: CASSLEVSQETQYF.

This clonotype was counted only a few times. This sequence joins TRBV7-9 and TRBJ2-3; the match to TRBD2 covers 15 bases. V lost 6 bases and J lost 0; bases outside the gene matches: 13. Germline V gene sequence: CDR1 SEHNR, CDR2 FQNEAQ (reference sequence). CDR3 size: 20 residues. CDR3 nucleotides: TGTGCCAGCAGACGTGGGACTAGCGGGGGGCCCAAATCTAGCACAGATACGCAGTATTTT. Translating gives CASRRGTSGGPKSSTDTQYF.

Only a few counts were recorded for this clonotype. This chain uses TRBV20-1 with TRBJ1-5; D gene uncertain. Trimming removed 0 bases from V and 7 bases from J, with 16 bases in between. The CDR3 extends over 15 amino acids. Germline-derived CDR1 and CDR2 are DFQATT and SNEGSKA (reference sequence). CDR3 sequence: CSARDSFSVLQPQHF. CDR3 DNA: TGCAGTGCTAGAGATTCCTTTTCAGTCCTACAGCCCCAGCATTTT.

In its sample, this clonotype was seen many times. The rearrangement uses TRBV3-1 and TRBJ2-1, with 7 bases identical to TRBD1. This CDR3 is 14 amino acids long. Trimming removed 6 bases from V and 6 bases from J; junction bases left unmatched: 8. Looked up from germline, CDR1 is LGHDT and CDR2 is YNNKEL (reference sequence). CDR3 sequence (DNA): TGTGCCAGCAGTCCCTCTGAGGGGGCCAATGAGCAGTTCTTC. Translating gives CASSPSEGANEQFF.

The chain carries TRBV28 and TRBJ2-3; D tentatively fits TRBD1 or TRBD2 (6 bases each). Trimming left V 7 bases short and J 8 bases short, with 13 bases between. The CDR3 runs to 12 residues. Germline-derived CDR1 and CDR2 are MDHEN and SYDVKM. DNA of the CDR3: TGTGCCAGCACCGACGGGGGCGGTACGCAGTATTTT. Protein product: CASTDGGGTQYF.

The chain uses TRBV7-9 and TRBJ2-5; weak D call: TRBD1 (5 bases). CDR3 length: 15 residues. With 6 bases removed from V and 1 base from J, the gap between germline ends came to 15 bases. Germline assignment: CDR1 SEHNR and CDR2 FQNEAQ (reference sequence). The CDR3 region is CASSFQGGVQETQYF. The CDR3 region has the DNA TGTGCCAGCAGTTTCCAGGGCGGAGTCCAAGAGACCCAGTACTTC.

This clonotype was seen repeatedly, ten times or more. CDR3 in amino acids: CASSQDYEQYF. CDR3 nucleotides: TGTGCCAGCAGCCAAGATTATGAGCAGTACTTC. V is TRBV14 and J is TRBJ2-7, with no clear D. This CDR3 is built from 11 residues. Between the trimmed V and J ends, which lost 0 bases and 7 bases, there was a span of 4 bases. Germline assignment: CDR1 SGHDN and CDR2 FVKESK.

Ten or more counts support this clonotype. The chain joins TRBV5-1 to TRBJ2-2; no firm D call. Trimming cost V 0 bases and J 6 bases, with 3 bases left between them. Looked up from germline, CDR1 is SGHRS and CDR2 is YFSETQ. CDR3 length: 12 residues. In DNA form, the CDR3 reads TGCGCCAGCAGCTTGGACTCCGGGGAGCTGTTTTTT. Its translation is CASSLDSGELFF.

The chain recombines TRBV7-9 with TRBJ1-4; D unclear. The length of the CDR3 is 15 residues. Germline loops: CDR1 SEHNR, CDR2 FQNEAQ (reference sequence). Trimming removed 6 bases at V and 2 bases at J, with 13 bases between. The CDR3 region has the DNA TGTGCCAGCAGTCCCGGGTCGGGGACTAATGAAAAACTGTTTTTT. This gives the protein CASSPGSGTNEKLFF.

This clonotype was counted between two and nine times. The rearrangement uses TRBV24-1 and TRBJ2-2, with D perhaps matching TRBD1 or TRBD2 (5 bases each). The CDR3 is 15 residues long. Trimming removed 4 bases at V and 6 bases at J, with 14 bases between. CDR1 KGHDR and CDR2 SFDVKD come from the germline V gene. The CDR3 here is CATSDSGTAAGELFF. DNA for the CDR3: TGTGCCACCAGTGACTCCGGGACCGCGGCCGGGGAGCTGTTTTTT.

This clonotype was seen only a few times. This chain links TRBV4-2 with TRBJ2-4; D unclear. V was cut by 0 bases and J by 0 bases, with 9 bases left in between. This CDR3 region has 16 residues. Germline V gene lookup returns CDR1 LGHNA and CDR2 YNFKEQ. DNA for the CDR3: TGTGCCAGCAGCCAAGATGTTGGGAAAGCCAAAAACATTCAGTACTTC. Translating gives CASSQDVGKAKNIQYF.

This clonotype was recorded a few times. The gene calls are TRBV12-3 or TRBV12-4 and TRBJ2-3; D may be TRBD1 or TRBD2 (6 bases each). The CDR3 totals 18 residues. V lost 5 bases and J lost 0, with 21 bases in between. CDR3 sequence (DNA): TGTGCCAGCAGTCCCACGGGGGCAGGCCGAACTAGCACAGATACGCAGTATTTT. Translating it yields CASSPTGAGRTSTDTQYF.

This clonotype was observed a handful of times. The rearrangement uses TRBV4-3 and TRBJ1-2; TRBD1 might be the D (5 bases). CDR1 is LGHNA, CDR2 YSLEER, per germline. CDR3 length: 15 residues. V was pared by 2 bases and J by 4 bases, with 14 bases between. This chain's CDR3 is CASSQLGADLYGYTF. The CDR3 bases are TGCGCCAGCAGCCAACTAGGGGCGGACCTCTATGGCTACACCTTC.

V gene TRBV7-9 combines with J gene TRBJ2-1; D gene unclear. The CDR3 totals 12 residues. V was pared by 1 base and J by 15 bases, with 13 bases between. CDR1 is SEHNR, CDR2 FQNEAQ, per germline (reference sequence). The DNA for the CDR3 is TGTGCCAGCAGCTTAGGTCCAGGAAAGTGGTTCTTC. It codes for CASSLGPGKWFF.

This clonotype appeared a few times. The V call is TRBV29-1, the J call TRBJ1-1; unclear D gene. Per germline, CDR1 SQVTM and CDR2 ANQGSEA. This CDR3 has 13 amino acids. V was shortened by 4 bases and J by 0 bases, with 9 bases between the two germline ends. CDR3 sequence reads: CSVVKGLNTEAFF. In nucleotides, the CDR3 is TGCAGCGTTGTAAAAGGGCTGAACACTGAAGCTTTCTTT.

This chain uses TRBV3-1 with TRBJ2-6; D is ambiguous. The germline V and J ends were trimmed by 4 bases and 0 bases, with 7 bases remaining between them. The CDR3 is 15 amino acids. Looked up from germline, CDR1 is LGHDT and CDR2 is YNNKEL (reference sequence). CDR3 bases: TGTGCCAGCAGCCCAAAGAACTCTGGGGCCAACGTCCTGACTTTC. The encoded protein is CASSPKNSGANVLTF.

This clonotype appeared a few times. This rearrangement joins TRBV30 to TRBJ1-2, with D tentatively TRBD1 (5 bases). V shed 0 bases and J shed 8 bases, with 10 bases lying between them. This CDR3 is built from 12 residues. Germline V gene sequence: CDR1 GTSNPN, CDR2 SVGIG (reference sequence). The DNA for the CDR3 is TGTGCCTGGAGTGTGGGGCGGGGAGGCTACACCTTC. Residues: CAWSVGRGGYTF.

V and J are TRBV15 and TRBJ2-6; D gene uncertain. The length of the CDR3 is 13 residues. The V end was cut by 6 bases, the J end by 0 bases, with 3 bases between. CDR1 LNHNV and CDR2 YYDKDF come from the germline V gene (reference sequence). This CDR3 reads CATRLSGANVLTF. In DNA, the CDR3 is TGTGCCACCAGACTCTCTGGGGCCAACGTCCTGACTTTC.